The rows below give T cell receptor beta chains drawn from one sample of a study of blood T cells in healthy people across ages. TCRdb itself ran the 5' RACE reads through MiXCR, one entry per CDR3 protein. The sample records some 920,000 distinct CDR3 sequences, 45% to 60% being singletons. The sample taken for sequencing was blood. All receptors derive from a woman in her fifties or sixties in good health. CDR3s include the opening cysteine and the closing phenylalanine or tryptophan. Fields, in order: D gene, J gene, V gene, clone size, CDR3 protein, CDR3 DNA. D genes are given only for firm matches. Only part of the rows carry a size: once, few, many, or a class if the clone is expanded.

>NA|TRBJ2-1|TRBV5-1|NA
CASSLDGGLQSSSYNEQFF
TGCGCCAGCAGCTTGGATGGGGGACTGCAGTCCAGCTCCTACAATGAGCAGTTCTTC
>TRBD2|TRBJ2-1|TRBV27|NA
CASSLAGVMYEQFF
TGTGCCAGCAGTTTAGCGGGAGTTATGTATGAGCAGTTCTTC
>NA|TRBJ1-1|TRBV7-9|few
CASSFFYGTTEAFF
TGTGCCAGCAGCTTCTTTTATGGGACCACTGAAGCTTTCTTT
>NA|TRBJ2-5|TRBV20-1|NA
CSARSAGETQYF
TGCAGTGCCCGTTCGGCGGGAGAGACCCAGTACTTC
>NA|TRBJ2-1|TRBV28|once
CASGVPGSYNEQFF
TGTGCCAGCGGGGTCCCCGGCTCCTACAATGAGCAGTTCTTC
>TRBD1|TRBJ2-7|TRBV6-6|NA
CASGYGTGGYEQYF
TGTGCCAGCGGGTACGGGACAGGGGGCTACGAGCAGTACTTC
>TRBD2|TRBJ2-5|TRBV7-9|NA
CASSPTAGGIQETQYF
TGTGCCAGCAGCCCAACGGCGGGAGGGATACAAGAGACCCAGTACTTC
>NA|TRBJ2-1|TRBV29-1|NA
CSTDRTWSYNEQFF
TGCAGCACTGACAGGACATGGTCCTACAATGAGCAGTTCTTC
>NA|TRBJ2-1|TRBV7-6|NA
CASSLGPRISSYNEQFF
TGTGCCAGCAGCTTAGGGCCGCGGATTAGCTCCTACAATGAGCAGTTCTTC
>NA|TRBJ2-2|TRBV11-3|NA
CASSTARTGELFF
TGTGCCAGCAGCACCGCGAGGACCGGGGAGCTGTTTTTT
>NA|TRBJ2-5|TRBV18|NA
CASSPGGQAETQYF
TGTGCCAGCTCACCTGGGGGGCAGGCAGAGACCCAGTACTTC
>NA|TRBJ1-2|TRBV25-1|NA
CASSEWARDRFGYTF
TGTGCCAGCAGTGAATGGGCCAGGGATCGCTTCGGCTACACCTTC
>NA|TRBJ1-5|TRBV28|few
CASHLASQPQHF
TGTGCCAGCCATTTGGCCAGTCAGCCCCAGCATTTT
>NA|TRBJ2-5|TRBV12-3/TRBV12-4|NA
CASRAGQTWGTQCF
TGTGCCAGCAGAGCGGGACAGACTTGGGGGACCCAGTGCTTC
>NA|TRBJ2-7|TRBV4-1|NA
CASSPQVGFGPYYEQYF
TGCGCCAGCAGCCCCCAGGTAGGGTTCGGCCCTTACTACGAGCAGTACTTC
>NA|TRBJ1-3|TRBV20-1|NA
CSASAGQFGNTIYF
TGCAGTGCTAGCGCAGGGCAATTTGGAAACACCATATATTTT
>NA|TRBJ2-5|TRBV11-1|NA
CASSYTGLQETQYF
TGTGCCAGCAGCTACACGGGGCTCCAAGAGACCCAGTACTTC
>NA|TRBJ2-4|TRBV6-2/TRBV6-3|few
CASTQNLGLKEAKNIQYF
TGTGCCAGCACCCAAAACCTGGGATTAAAGGAAGCCAAAAACATTCAGTACTTC